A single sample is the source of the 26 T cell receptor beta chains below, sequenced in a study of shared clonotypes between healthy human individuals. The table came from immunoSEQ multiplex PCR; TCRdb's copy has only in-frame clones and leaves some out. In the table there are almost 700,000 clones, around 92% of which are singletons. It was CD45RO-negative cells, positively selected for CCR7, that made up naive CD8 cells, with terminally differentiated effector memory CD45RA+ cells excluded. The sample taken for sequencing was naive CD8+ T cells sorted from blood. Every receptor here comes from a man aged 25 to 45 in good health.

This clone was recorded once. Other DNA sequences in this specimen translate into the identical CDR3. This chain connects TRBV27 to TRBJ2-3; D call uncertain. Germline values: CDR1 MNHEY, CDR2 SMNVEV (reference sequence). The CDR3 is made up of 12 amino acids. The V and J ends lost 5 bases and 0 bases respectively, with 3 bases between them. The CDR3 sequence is CASSLSTDTQYF. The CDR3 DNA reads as TGTGCCAGCAGTCTGAGCACAGATACGCAGTATTTT.

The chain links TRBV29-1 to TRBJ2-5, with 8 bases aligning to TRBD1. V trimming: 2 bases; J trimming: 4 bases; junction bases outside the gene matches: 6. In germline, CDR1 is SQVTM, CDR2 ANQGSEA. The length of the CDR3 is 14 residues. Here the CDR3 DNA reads TGCAGCGTTGAATGGGGTGACAGGGGAGAGACCCAGTACTTC. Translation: CSVEWGDRGETQYF. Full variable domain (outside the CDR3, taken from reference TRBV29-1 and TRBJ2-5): SAVISQKPSRDICQRGTSLTIQCQVDSQVTMMFWYRQQPGQSLTLIATANQGSEATYESGFVIDKFPISRPNLTFSTLTVSNMSPEDSSIYLCSVEWGDRGETQYFGPGTRLLVL.

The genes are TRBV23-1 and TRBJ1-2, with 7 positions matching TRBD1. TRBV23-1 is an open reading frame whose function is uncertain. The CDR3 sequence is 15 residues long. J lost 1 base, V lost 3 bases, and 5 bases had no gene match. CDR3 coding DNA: TGCGCCAGCAGTCACAGGGACAGAGGTAACTATGGCTACACCTTC. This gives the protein CASSHRDRGNYGYTF.

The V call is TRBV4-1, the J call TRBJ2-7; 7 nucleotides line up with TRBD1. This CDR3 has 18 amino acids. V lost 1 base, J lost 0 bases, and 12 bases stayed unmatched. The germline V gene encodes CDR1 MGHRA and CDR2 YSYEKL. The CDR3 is CASSQATPLTGRSYEQYF. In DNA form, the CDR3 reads TGCGCCAGCAGCCAAGCAACGCCTTTGACAGGGCGCTCCTACGAGCAGTACTTC.

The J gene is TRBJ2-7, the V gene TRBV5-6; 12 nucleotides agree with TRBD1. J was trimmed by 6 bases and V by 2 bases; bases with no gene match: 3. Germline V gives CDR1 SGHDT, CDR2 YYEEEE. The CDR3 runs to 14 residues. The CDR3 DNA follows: TGTGCCAGCAGCTTCGGGACAGGGGGCCTCGAGCAGTACTTC. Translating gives CASSFGTGGLEQYF.

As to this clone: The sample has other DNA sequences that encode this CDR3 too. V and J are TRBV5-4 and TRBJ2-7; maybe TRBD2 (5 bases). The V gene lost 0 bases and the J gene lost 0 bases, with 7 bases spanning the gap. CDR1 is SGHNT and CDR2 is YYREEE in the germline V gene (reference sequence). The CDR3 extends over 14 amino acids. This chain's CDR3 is CASSLASGSYEQYF. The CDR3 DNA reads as TGTGCCAGCAGCTTGGCCAGCGGCTCCTACGAGCAGTACTTC.

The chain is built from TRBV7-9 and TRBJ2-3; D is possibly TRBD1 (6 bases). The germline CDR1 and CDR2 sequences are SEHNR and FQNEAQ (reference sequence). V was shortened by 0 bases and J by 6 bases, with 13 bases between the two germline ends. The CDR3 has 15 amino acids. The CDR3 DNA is TGTGCCAGCAGCTTAGCGCCTACAGGGTCGGATACGCAGTATTTT. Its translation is CASSLAPTGSDTQYF.

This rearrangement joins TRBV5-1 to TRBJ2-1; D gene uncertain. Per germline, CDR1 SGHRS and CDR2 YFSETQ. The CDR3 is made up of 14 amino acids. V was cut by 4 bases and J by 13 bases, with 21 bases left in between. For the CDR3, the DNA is TGCGCCAGCAGCCTAACCGATACCAGTGATCCACAGTTCTTC. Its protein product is CASSLTDTSDPQFF.

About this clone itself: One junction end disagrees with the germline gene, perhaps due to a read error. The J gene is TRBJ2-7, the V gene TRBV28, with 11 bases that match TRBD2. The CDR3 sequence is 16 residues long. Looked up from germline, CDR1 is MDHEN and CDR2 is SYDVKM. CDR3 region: CASMYLAGGKLGEQYF. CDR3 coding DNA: TGTGCAAGCATGTATCTAGCGGGAGGCAAACTGGGGGAGCAGTACTTC.

The CDR3 DNA reads TGCGCCAGCAGCCGTACCAGGGACTACAATGAGCAGTTCTTC. The encoded protein is CASSRTRDYNEQFF. The rearrangement links TRBV4-3 to TRBJ2-1; weak D call: TRBD1 (5 bases). Germline CDR1 and CDR2: LGHNA and YSLEER. CDR3 size: 14 residues. Trimming took off 4 bases at V and 3 bases at J, with 10 bases between the two ends.

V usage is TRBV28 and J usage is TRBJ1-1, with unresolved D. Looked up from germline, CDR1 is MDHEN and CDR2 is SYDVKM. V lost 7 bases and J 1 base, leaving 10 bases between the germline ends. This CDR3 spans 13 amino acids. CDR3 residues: CASTERGNTEAFF. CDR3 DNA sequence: TGTGCCAGCACCGAACGTGGGAACACTGAAGCTTTCTTT.

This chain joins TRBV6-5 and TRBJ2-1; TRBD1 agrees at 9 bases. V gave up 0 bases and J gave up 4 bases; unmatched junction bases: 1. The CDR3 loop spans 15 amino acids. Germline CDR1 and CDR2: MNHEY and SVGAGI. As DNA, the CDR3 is TGTGCCAGCAGTTACTCGACAGGGGGATACAATGAGCAGTTCTTC. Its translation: CASSYSTGGYNEQFF.

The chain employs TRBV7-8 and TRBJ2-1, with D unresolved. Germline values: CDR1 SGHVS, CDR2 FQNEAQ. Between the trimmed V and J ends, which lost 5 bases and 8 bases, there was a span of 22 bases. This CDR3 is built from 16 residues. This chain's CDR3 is CASSIPVVMRGDEQFF. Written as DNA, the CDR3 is TGTGCCAGCAGCATACCCGTCGTAATGCGAGGCGATGAGCAGTTCTTC.

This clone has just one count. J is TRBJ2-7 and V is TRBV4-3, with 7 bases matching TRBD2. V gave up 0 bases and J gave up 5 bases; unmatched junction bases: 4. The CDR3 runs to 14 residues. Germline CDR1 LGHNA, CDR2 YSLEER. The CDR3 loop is CASSQETSGNEQYF. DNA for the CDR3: TGCGCCAGCAGCCAAGAAACAAGCGGGAACGAGCAGTACTTC.

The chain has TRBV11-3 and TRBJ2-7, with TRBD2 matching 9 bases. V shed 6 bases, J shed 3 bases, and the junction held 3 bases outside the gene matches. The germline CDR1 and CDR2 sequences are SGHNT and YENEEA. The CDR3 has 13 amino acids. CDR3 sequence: CASSLSGSYEQYF. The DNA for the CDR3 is TGTGCCAGCAGTCTTAGCGGGAGCTACGAGCAGTACTTC.

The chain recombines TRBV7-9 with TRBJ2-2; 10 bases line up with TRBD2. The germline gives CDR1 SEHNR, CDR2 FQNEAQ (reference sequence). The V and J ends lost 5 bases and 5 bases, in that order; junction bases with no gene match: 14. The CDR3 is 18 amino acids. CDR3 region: CASSPGLARRRGTGELFF. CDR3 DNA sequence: TGTGCCAGCAGCCCGGGACTAGCGCGGAGGAGAGGAACCGGGGAGCTGTTTTTT.

The CDR3 region is CASSGTISYEQYF. CDR3 coding DNA: TGTGCCAGTAGTGGGACGATTTCCTACGAGCAGTACTTC. This chain uses TRBV19 with TRBJ2-7; either TRBD1 or TRBD2 may supply D (5 bases each). The ends were cut back, 5 bases at V and 1 base at J, with 9 bases in the middle. Germline V CDR1 and CDR2: LNHDA, SQIVND (reference sequence). The CDR3 extends over 13 amino acids.

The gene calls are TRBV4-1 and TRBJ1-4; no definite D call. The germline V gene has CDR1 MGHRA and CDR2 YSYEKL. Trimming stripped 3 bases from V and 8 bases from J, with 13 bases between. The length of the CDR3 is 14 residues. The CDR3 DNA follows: TGCGCCAGCAGCCACACCCGGGGTGAAGAAAAACTGTTTTTT. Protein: CASSHTRGEEKLFF.

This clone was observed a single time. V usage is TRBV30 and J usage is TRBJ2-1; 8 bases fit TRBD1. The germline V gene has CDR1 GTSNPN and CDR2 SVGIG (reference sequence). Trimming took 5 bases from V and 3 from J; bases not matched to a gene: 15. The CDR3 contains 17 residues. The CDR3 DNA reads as TGTGCCTGGGTAGACAGGGGAACGTTAAGGGGCTACAATGAGCAGTTCTTC. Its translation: CAWVDRGTLRGYNEQFF.

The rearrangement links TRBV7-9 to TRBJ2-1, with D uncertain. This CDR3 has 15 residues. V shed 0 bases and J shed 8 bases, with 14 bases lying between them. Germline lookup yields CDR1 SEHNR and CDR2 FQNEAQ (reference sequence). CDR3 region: CASSLALSTHHEQFF. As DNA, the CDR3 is TGTGCCAGCAGCTTAGCGCTCTCCACGCACCATGAGCAGTTCTTC.

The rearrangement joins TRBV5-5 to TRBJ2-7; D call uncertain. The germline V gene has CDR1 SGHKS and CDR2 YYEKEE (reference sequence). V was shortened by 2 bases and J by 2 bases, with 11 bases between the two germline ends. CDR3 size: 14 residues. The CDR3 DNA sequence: TGTGCCAGCAGCTTCGGCGTCCAGACCTACGAGCAGTACTTC. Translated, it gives CASSFGVQTYEQYF.

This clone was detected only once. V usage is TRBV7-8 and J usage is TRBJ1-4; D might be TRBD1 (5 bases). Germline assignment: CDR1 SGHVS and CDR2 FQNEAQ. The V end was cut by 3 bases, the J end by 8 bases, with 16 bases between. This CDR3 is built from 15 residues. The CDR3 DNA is TGTGCCAGCAGCTTGGCAGGGTTTGTGCACGAAAAACTGTTTTTT. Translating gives CASSLAGFVHEKLFF.

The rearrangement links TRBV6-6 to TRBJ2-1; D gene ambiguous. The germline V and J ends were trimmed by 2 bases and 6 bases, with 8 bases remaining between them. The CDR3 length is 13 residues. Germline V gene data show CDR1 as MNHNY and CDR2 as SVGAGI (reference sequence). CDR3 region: CASSYGVSNEQFF. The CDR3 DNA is TGTGCCAGCAGTTACGGCGTGTCCAATGAGCAGTTCTTC.

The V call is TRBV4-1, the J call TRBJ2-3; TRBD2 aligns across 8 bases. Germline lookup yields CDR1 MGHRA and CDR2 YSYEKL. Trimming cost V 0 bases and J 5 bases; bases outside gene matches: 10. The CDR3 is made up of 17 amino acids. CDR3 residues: CASSQEGAGRAGDTQYF. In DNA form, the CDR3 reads TGCGCCAGCAGCCAAGAGGGGGCCGGGAGGGCCGGAGATACGCAGTATTTT.

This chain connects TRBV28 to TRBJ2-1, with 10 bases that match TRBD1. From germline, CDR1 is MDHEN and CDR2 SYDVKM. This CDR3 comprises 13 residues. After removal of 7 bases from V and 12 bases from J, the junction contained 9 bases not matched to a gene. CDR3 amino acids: CASTKTGGSWQFF. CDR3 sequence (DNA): TGTGCCAGCACGAAGACAGGGGGCAGTTGGCAGTTCTTC.

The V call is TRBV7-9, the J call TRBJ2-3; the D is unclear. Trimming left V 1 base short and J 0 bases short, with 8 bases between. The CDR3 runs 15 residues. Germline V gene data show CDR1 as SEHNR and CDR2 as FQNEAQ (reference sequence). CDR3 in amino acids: CASSLGVASTDTQYF. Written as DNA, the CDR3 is TGTGCCAGCAGCTTAGGCGTAGCTAGCACAGATACGCAGTATTTT.